This TCR beta chain was documented in a study of a mutant IDH1 vaccine in newly diagnosed glioma. About the study: Eight vaccinations went to patients in weeks 1, 3, 5, 7, 11, 15, 19, 23. Vaccine dosing followed radiotherapy by 4-6 weeks, or accompanied temozolomide cycles. Study results and limitations: Among top peripheral T cell clonotypes, changes seemed unrelated to pseudoprogression.

This clone is termed medium-sized (0.01 to 0.1%). The antigen is not known. The CDR3 covers 13 residues. Germline-derived CDR1 and CDR2 are LNHDA and SQIVND (reference sequence). V lost 4 bases, J lost 5 bases, and 11 bases lay in between. Clones were read by immunoSEQ multiplex PCR, and TCRdb kept only the in-frame ones, dropping some. The sample records tens of thousands of clones, around 80% being singletons. The time point here: week 23, last vaccination. The investigators gave 300 ug of mutant IDH1 20-mer peptide in each vaccine dose, together with topical imiquimod. Each of the donors came in with new WHO grade 3 or 4 astrocytomas that were IDH1-mutant and ATRX-lost.

The input for sequencing was PBMCs, taken from a glioma patient whose treatment included an IDH1 peptide vaccine. This clonotype was sampled from a woman between 18 and 29 years old with glioma. This chain uses TRBV19 with TRBJ1-1; no clear D gene. The CDR3 nucleotides are TGTGCCAGTAGTACAGGCGTTTCAACTGAAGCTTTCTTT. It encodes CASSTGVSTEAFF.